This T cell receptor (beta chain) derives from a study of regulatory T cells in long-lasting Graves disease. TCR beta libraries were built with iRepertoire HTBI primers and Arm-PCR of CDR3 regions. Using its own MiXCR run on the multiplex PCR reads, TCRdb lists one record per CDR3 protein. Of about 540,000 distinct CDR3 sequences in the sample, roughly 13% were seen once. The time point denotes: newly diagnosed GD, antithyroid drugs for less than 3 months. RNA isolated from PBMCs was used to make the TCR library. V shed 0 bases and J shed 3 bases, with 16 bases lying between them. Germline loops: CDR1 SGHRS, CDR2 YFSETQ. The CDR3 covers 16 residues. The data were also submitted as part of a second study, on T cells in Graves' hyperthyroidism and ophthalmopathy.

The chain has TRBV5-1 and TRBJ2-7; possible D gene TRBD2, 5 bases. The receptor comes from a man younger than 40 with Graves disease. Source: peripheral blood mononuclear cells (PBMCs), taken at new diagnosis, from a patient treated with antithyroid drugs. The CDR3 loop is CASSLEGGYGGYEQYF. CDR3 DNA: TGCGCCAGCAGCTTGGAAGGCGGGTACGGAGGCTACGAGCAGTACTTC.